This paragraph reports one T cell receptor beta chain. Recent vaccinations or acute infections were absent in the healthy HIV-negative adult donors. All of the donors resided in Nashville, Tennessee, and each was a Caucasian adult. This sample stems from a study of shared clonotypes between healthy human individuals. Germline CDR1 SGHTA, CDR2 FQGNSA. V trimming: 3 bases; J trimming: 0 bases; junction bases outside the gene matches: 3. The CDR3 sequence is 16 residues long. Clones were read by immunoSEQ multiplex PCR, and TCRdb kept only the in-frame ones, dropping some. The sample gives about 680,000 clones, less than 80% of which show up once; approximately 1.8% is in the top ten.

This sequence originates from a woman in her 30s in good health. Sequencing was done on a sample of memory CD4+ T cells sorted from blood. The subset denotes: CD45RA-negative fraction. This sequence joins TRBV7-2 and TRBJ2-2; TRBD2 matches 8 bases. For the CDR3, the DNA is TGTGCCAGCAGCTTTGGCGGGAGGTCGAACACCGGGGAGCTGTTTTTT. It is translated as CASSFGGRSNTGELFF.